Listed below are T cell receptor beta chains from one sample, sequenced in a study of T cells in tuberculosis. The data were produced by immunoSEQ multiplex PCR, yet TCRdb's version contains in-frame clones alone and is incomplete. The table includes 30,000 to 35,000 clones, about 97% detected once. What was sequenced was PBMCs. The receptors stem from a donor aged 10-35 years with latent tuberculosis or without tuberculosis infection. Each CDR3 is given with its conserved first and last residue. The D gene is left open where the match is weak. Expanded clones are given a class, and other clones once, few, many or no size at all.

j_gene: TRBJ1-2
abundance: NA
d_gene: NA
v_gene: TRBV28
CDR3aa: CASSPRGTGGYTF
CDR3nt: TGTGCCAGCAGTCCTCGGGGGACTGGTGGCTACACCTTC

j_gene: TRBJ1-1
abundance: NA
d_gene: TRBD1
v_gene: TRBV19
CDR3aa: CASSRATGQVIHEAFF
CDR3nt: TGTGCCAGTAGTAGGGCTACGGGACAGGTCATCCATGAAGCTTTCTTT

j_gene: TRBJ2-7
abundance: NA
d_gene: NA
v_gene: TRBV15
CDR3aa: CATSRETPTSREQYF
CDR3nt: TGTGCCACCAGCAGAGAAACTCCGACAAGTCGCGAGCAGTACTTC

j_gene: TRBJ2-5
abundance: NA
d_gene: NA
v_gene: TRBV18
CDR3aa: CASSPQQSDQETQYF
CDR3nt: TGTGCCAGCTCACCACAACAGTCGGACCAAGAGACCCAGTACTTC

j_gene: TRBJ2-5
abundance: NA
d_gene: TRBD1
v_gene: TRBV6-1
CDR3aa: CASSRQGRRETQYF
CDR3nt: TGTGCCAGCAGCAGACAGGGTAGGAGAGAGACCCAGTACTTC

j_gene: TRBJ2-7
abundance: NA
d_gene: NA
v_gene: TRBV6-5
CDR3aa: CASSYPQGSSYEQYF
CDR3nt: TGTGCCAGCAGTTACCCGCAGGGTTCCTCGTACGAGCAGTACTTC

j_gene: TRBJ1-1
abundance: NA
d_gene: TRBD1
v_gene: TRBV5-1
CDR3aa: CASSWGSRDRDLNTEAFF
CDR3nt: TGCGCCAGCAGCTGGGGGTCCCGGGACAGGGATTTGAACACTGAAGCTTTCTTT

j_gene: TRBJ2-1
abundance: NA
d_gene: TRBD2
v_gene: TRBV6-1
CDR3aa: CASSGKLAGGYNEQFF
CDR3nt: TGTGCCAGCAGTGGAAAACTAGCGGGGGGGTACAATGAGCAGTTCTTC

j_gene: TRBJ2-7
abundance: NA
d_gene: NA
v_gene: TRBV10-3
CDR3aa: CAISDLSDSTAYEQYF
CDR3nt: TGTGCCATCAGTGATCTCTCGGACAGTACAGCCTACGAGCAGTACTTC

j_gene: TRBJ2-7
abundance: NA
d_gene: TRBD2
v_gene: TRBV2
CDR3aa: CASSETAGLSYEQYF
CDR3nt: TGTGCCAGCAGTGAAACCGCGGGACTATCCTACGAGCAGTACTTC

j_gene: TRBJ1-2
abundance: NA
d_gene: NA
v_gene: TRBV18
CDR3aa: CASSHDKNYGYTF
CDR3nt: TGTGCCAGCTCACACGACAAGAACTATGGCTACACCTTC

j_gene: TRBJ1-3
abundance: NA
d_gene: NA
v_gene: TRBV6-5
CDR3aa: CASSYSPSSGNTIYF
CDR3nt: TGTGCCAGCAGTTACTCACCGAGCTCTGGAAACACCATATATTTT

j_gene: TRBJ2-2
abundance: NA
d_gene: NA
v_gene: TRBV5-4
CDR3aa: CASSLSSLHLPGDTGELFF
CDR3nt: TGTGCCAGCAGCTTGAGTTCTCTCCACCTCCCCGGGGACACCGGGGAGCTGTTTTTT

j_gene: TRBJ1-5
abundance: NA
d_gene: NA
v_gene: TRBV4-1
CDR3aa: CASSQEGGGGSNQPQHF
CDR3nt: TGCGCCAGCAGCCAAGAAGGGGGGGGCGGTAGCAATCAGCCCCAGCATTTT

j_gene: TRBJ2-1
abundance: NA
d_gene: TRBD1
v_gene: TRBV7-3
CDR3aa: CASSLPGGAGGNEQFF
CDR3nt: TGTGCCAGCAGCTTACCTGGGGGAGCAGGGGGCAATGAGCAGTTCTTC

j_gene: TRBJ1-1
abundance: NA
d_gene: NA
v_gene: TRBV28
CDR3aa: CASSLPGRRNTEAFF
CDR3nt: TGTGCCAGCAGTTTGCCGGGAAGGCGTAACACTGAAGCTTTCTTT

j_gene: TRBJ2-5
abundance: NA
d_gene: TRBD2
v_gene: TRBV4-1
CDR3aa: CASSQEGLAGPPRFQETQYF
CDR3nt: TGCGCCAGCAGCCAAGAGGGACTAGCGGGACCGCCGCGATTTCAAGAGACCCAGTACTTC

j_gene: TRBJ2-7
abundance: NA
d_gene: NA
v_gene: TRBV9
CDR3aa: CASSKGGQTYEQYF
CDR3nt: TGTGCCAGCAGCAAGGGGGGGCAGACCTACGAGCAGTACTTC

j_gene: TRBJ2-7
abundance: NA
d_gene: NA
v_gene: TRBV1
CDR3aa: CTSGGGEQYF
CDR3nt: TGCACCAGCGGGGGCGGGGAGCAGTACTTC

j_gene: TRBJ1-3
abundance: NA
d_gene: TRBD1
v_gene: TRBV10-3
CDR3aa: CAISMDRARSGNTIYF
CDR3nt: TGTGCCATCAGTATGGACAGGGCTCGCTCTGGAAACACCATATATTTT

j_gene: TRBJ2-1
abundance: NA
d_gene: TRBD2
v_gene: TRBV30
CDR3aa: CAWSSGWRSYNEQFF
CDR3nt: TGTGCCTGGTCTAGCGGGTGGAGGTCCTACAATGAGCAGTTCTTC

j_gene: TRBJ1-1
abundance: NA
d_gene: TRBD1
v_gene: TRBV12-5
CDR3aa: CASGLTGGTEAFF
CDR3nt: TGTGCTAGTGGCTTAACAGGGGGCACTGAAGCTTTCTTT

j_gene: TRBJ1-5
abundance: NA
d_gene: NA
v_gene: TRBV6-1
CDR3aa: CASSVAGSSPNQPQHF
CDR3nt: TGTGCCAGCAGTGTTGCGGGGTCCTCTCCAAATCAGCCCCAGCATTTT

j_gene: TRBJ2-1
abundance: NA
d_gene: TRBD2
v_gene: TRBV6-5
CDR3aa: CASSYSWTRANEQFF
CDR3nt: TGTGCCAGCAGTTACTCGTGGACTAGGGCGAATGAGCAGTTCTTC

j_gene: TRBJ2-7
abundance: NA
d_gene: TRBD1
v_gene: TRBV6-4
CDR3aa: CASTPGQGRCYEQYF
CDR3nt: TGTGCCAGCACCCCTGGACAGGGTCGGTGCTACGAGCAGTACTTC

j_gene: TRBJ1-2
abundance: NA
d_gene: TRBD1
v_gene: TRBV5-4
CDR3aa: CASSLVTGANYGYTF
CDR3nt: TGTGCCAGTAGCTTAGTGACAGGGGCTAACTATGGCTACACCTTC

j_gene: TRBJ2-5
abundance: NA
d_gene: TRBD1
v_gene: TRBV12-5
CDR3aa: CASGRGQDRGQTQYF
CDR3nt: TGTGCTAGTGGCCGAGGTCAGGACAGGGGACAGACCCAGTACTTC

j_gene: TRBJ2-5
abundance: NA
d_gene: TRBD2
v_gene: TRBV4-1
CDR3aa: CASSRLLAGVGETQYF
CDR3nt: TGCGCCAGCAGCCGTCTACTAGCGGGAGTTGGGGAGACCCAGTACTTC

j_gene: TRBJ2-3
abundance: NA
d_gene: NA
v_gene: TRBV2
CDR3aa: CASSAEVADTQYF
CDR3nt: TGTGCCAGCAGTGCGGAGGTCGCAGATACGCAGTATTTT

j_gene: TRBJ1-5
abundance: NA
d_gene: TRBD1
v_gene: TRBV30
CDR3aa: CAWSVRDSPNQPQHF
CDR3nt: TGTGCCTGGAGTGTACGGGACAGCCCGAATCAGCCCCAGCATTTT

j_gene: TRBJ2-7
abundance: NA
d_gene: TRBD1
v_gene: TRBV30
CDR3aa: CAWSVGDSYEQYF
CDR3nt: TGTGCCTGGAGTGTAGGGGACAGCTACGAGCAGTACTTC

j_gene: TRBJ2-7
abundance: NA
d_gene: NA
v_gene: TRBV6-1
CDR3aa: CASSSGGSTYEQYF
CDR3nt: TGTGCCAGCAGCTCTGGGGGGTCCACTTACGAGCAGTACTTC

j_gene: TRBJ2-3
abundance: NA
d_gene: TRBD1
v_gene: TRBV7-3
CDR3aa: CASSLGARTGDTDTQYF
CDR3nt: TGTGCCAGCAGCTTAGGAGCTCGGACAGGGGACACAGATACGCAGTATTTT

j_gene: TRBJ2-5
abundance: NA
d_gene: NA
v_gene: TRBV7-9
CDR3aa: CASSLAGARETQYF
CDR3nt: TGTGCCAGCAGCTTAGCGGGGGCAAGAGAGACCCAGTACTTC

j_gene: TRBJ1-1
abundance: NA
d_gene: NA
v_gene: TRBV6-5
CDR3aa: CASSYLRAGGSTEAFF
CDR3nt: TGTGCCAGCAGTTACCTTAGGGCGGGAGGGTCCACTGAAGCTTTCTTT

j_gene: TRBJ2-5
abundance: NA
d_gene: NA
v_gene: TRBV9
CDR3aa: CASSQLGVETQYF
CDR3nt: TGTGCCAGCAGCCAATTGGGAGTTGAGACCCAGTACTTC

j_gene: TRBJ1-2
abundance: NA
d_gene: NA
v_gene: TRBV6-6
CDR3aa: CASSYGSGANYGYTF
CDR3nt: TGTGCCAGCAGTTACGGATCTGGAGCTAACTATGGCTACACCTTC

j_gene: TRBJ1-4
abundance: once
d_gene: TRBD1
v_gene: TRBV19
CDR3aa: CASSLGQVEKLFF
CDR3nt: TGTGCCAGTAGTCTTGGACAGGTTGAAAAACTGTTTTTT

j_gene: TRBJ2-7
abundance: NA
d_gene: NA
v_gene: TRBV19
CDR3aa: CASSMDNSYEQYF
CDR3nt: TGTGCCAGTAGTATGGACAACTCCTACGAGCAGTACTTC

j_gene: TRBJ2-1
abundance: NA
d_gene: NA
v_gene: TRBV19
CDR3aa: CASSKGEWNEQFF
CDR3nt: TGTGCCAGTAGTAAGGGGGAATGGAATGAGCAGTTCTTC

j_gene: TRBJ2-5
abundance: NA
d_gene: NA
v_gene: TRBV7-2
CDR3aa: CASARSYQETQYF
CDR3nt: TGTGCCAGCGCGCGGTCGTACCAAGAGACCCAGTACTTC

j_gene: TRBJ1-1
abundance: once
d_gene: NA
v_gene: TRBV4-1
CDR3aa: CASSRSVNTEAFF
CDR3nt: TGCGCCAGCAGCCGATCAGTGAACACTGAAGCTTTCTTT

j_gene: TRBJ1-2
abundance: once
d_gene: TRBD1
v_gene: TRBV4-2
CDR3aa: CASSQVPLRGRNYGYTF
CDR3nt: TGTGCCAGCAGCCAAGTCCCCCTCAGGGGGAGAAACTATGGCTACACCTTC

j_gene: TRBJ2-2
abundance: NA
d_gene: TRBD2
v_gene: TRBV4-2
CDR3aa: CASSQDGGAGELFF
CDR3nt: TGTGCCAGCAGCCAAGACGGGGGGGCCGGGGAGCTGTTTTTT

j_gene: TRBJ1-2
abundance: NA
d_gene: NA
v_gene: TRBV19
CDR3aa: CASSIVDQRRGYTF
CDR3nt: TGTGCCAGTAGTATAGTGGATCAGAGGCGAGGCTACACCTTC

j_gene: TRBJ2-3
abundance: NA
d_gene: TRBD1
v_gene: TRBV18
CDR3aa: CASSPTGDTTDTQYF
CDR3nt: TGTGCCAGCTCACCAACAGGGGACACCACAGATACGCAGTATTTT

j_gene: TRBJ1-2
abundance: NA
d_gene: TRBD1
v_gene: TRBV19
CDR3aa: CASTLSPDRGSHGYTF
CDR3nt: TGTGCCAGTACTCTTTCCCCGGACAGGGGGTCGCATGGCTACACCTTC

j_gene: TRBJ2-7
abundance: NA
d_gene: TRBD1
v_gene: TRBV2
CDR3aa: CASSPLDRDAVRWYF
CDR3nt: TGTGCCAGCAGTCCACTAGACAGGGATGCCGTTCGGTGGTACTTC

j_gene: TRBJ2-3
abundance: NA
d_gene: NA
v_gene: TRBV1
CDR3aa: CTSSQDGTASTDTQYF
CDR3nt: TGCACCAGCAGCCAAGATGGGACAGCTAGCACAGATACGCAGTATTTT

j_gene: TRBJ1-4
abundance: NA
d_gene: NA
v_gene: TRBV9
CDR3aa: CASSVGASASPGLFF
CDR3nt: TGTGCCAGCAGCGTAGGAGCGAGCGCGTCCCCGGGGCTGTTTTTT

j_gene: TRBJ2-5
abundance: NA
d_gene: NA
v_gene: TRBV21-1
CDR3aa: CASSKTGGSATQYF
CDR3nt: TGTGCCAGCAGCAAAACAGGGGGCTCTGCTACCCAGTACTTC

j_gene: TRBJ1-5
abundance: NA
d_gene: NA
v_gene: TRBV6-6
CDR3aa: CASSYLGTGSNQPQHF
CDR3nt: TGTGCCAGCAGTTACTTGGGTACAGGGTCCAATCAGCCCCAGCATTTT

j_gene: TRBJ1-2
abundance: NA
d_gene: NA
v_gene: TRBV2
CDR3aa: CASSETPPDSYGYTF
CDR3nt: TGTGCCAGCAGTGAAACCCCCCCCGACTCCTATGGCTACACCTTC

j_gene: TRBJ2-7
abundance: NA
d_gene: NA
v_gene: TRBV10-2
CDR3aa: CASSALYEQYF
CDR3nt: TGCGCCAGCAGTGCCCTCTACGAGCAGTACTTC